The entry below gives a single T cell receptor beta chain sequence along with its context. The source of the sample is a study of monozygotic twins with inflammatory bowel disease. CDR1 is SEHNR, CDR2 FQNEAQ, per germline (reference sequence). CDR3 length: 12 amino acids. TCRdb reanalyzed the 5' RACE reads, giving one entry per CDR3 protein sequence and no DNA. The sample includes approximately 400,000 distinct CDR3 sequences. The TCR originated in a human donor with ulcerative colitis or Crohn's disease, or a healthy co-twin of an affected twin (not recorded which). V and J are TRBV7-9 and TRBJ2-1. The sample was blood. CDR3: CASSVRPDEQFF.